The 13 T cell receptor beta chains in this list originate from one sample, sequenced in a study of T cells after yellow fever vaccination. TCRdb fed the 5' RACE reads into MiXCR, producing one record per CDR3 protein. The table lists about 220,000 distinct CDR3 sequences, more than 3% of them singletons. Source: CD4+ T cells sorted from PBMCs, taken 10 days after the yellow fever booster vaccination. The receptors derive from a young man who received the YFV17D yellow fever vaccine.

This chain uses TRBV10-3 with TRBJ2-7; D possibly corresponds to TRBD1 (5 bases). The CDR3 has 14 residues. Trimming took off 2 bases at V and 7 bases at J, with 15 bases between the two ends. Germline CDR1 is ENHRY and CDR2 is SYGVKD. The CDR3 reads CAISEGATSLEQYV. CDR3 sequence (DNA): TGTGCCATCAGTGAGGGGGCGACCTCTTTAGAGCAGTACGTC.

Ten or more counts support this clonotype. The V call is TRBV7-2, the J call TRBJ2-7; 11 bases align to TRBD2. From germline, CDR1 is SGHTA and CDR2 FQGNSA. V shed 8 bases, J shed 4 bases, and the junction held 4 bases outside the gene matches. The CDR3 loop spans 13 amino acids. The chain's CDR3 is CASGLAGGYEQYV. CDR3 sequence (DNA): TGTGCCAGCGGGCTAGCGGGGGGATACGAGCAGTACGTC.

In its sample, this clonotype was seen many times. This rearrangement joins TRBV5-1 to TRBJ1-1, with D perhaps TRBD1 (5 bases). CDR1 and CDR2 (germline): SGHRS, YFSETQ. Trimming took off 9 bases at V and 5 bases at J, with 20 bases between the two ends. The CDR3 extends over 14 amino acids. CDR3 DNA: TGCGCCACATCTACCGGGGGAGGCATAACTGAAGCTTTCTTT. This encodes CATSTGGGITEAFF. Full variable domain (missing parts from reference TRBV5-1 and TRBJ1-1): KAGVTQTPRYLIKTRGQQVTLSCSPISGHRSVSWYQQTPGQGLQFLFEYFSETQRNKGNFPGRFSGRQFSNSRSEMNVSTLELGDSALYLCATSTGGGITEAFFGQGTRLTVV.

In its sample, this clonotype was seen many times. The chain has TRBV7-8 and TRBJ2-5; 12 bases are shared with TRBD2. Germline-derived CDR1 and CDR2 are SGHVS and FQNEAQ. Trimming cost V 0 bases and J 9 bases; bases outside gene matches: 5. This CDR3 region has 15 residues. DNA for the CDR3: TGTGCCAGCAGCTTAGCCGCTAGCGGGGGGGATTCCCAGTACTTC. Amino acid sequence: CASSLAASGGDSQYF. Full variable domain (rest looked up from reference TRBV7-8 and TRBJ2-5): GAGVSQSPRYKVAKRGQDVALRCDPISGHVSLFWYQQALGQGPEFLTYFQNEAQLDKSGLPSDRFFAERPEGSVSTLKIQRTQQEDSAVYLCASSLAASGGDSQYFGPGTRLLVL.

J is TRBJ1-1 and V is TRBV6-2 or TRBV6-3; D is unclear. This CDR3 has 16 amino acids. CDR1 is MNHEY and CDR2 is SVGEGT in the germline V gene. Trimming removed 8 bases from V and 0 bases from J, with 19 bases in between. CDR3 coding DNA: TGTGCCAGCGTCCCCTCTTTGGGGAGGGTGAACACTGAAGCTTTCTTT. Translation gives CASVPSLGRVNTEAFF.

This clonotype came up many times. V gene TRBV12-3 or TRBV12-4 combines with J gene TRBJ1-5; D remains ambiguous. The CDR3 extends over 13 amino acids. Trimming left V 7 bases short and J 0 bases short, with 7 bases between. The CDR3 spells CASTLNSNQPQHF. The CDR3 DNA follows: TGTGCCAGCACCCTGAATAGCAATCAGCCCCAGCATTTT.

A few counts support this clonotype. J is TRBJ1-4 and V is TRBV6-1; D is perhaps TRBD1 (5 bases). Germline CDR1 reads MNHNS; CDR2 reads SASEGT. Trimming shortened V by 6 bases and J by 5 bases, and 16 bases separated the two germline ends. The CDR3 covers 15 residues. The CDR3 nucleotides are TGTGCCAGCAGCGTCAGCAGGGTCGGGAATGAAAAACTGTTTTTT. It translates to CASSVSRVGNEKLFF.

This clonotype was picked up a small number of times. The rearrangement joins TRBV5-4 to TRBJ2-5, with unresolved D. V lost 1 base, J lost 4 bases, and 8 bases lay in between. This CDR3 has 13 amino acids. Germline loops: CDR1 SGHNT, CDR2 YYREEE (reference sequence). This chain's CDR3 is CASSLMPLETQYF. Here the CDR3 DNA reads TGTGCCAGCAGCTTGATGCCCCTAGAGACCCAGTACTTC.

This chain uses TRBV29-1 with TRBJ2-5; the match to TRBD1 covers 7 bases. The trim removed 7 bases at V and 2 bases at J, leaving 4 bases unmatched. Per germline, CDR1 SQVTM and CDR2 ANQGSEA. This CDR3 is 12 amino acids long. The DNA of the CDR3 is TGCAGCGAATCGACAGGGCAAGAGACCCAGTACTTC. The encoded protein is CSESTGQETQYF.

The chain joins TRBV7-3 to TRBJ2-7; no firm D call. The CDR3 has 13 amino acids. V shed 1 base and J shed 2 bases, with 6 bases lying between them. CDR1 and CDR2 (germline): SGHTA, FQGTGA. DNA of the CDR3: TGTGCCAGCAGCTTAAATAGGGCCTACGAGCAGTACTTC. It encodes CASSLNRAYEQYF.

Ten or more counts support this clonotype. This chain joins TRBV18 and TRBJ2-7, with D possibly called TRBD1 or TRBD2 (6 bases each). Trimming removed 4 bases from V and 3 bases from J, with 19 bases in between. Per the germline V gene, CDR1 is KGHSH and CDR2 is LQKENI. The CDR3 runs 16 residues. The CDR3 DNA sequence: TGTGCCAGCTCACGGGGGGCCGCTCAACTTGGCTACGAGCAGTACTTC. Residues: CASSRGAAQLGYEQYF.

This clonotype was detected ten times or more. The gene calls are TRBV11-2 and TRBJ2-6, with D possibly being TRBD2 (5 bases). This CDR3 has 18 amino acids. V lost 5 bases and J 4 bases, leaving 21 bases between the germline ends. Germline V gene data show CDR1 as SGHAT and CDR2 as FQNNGV. The DNA of the CDR3 is TGTGCCAGCAGCCCTCACGGCGGGCCCCTGTCCGGGGCCAACGTCCTGACTTTC. As protein: CASSPHGGPLSGANVLTF. Drawing the rest from reference TRBV11-2 and TRBJ2-6, the complete variable domain is EAGVAQSPRYKIIEKRQSVAFWCNPISGHATLYWYQQILGQGPKLLIQFQNNGVVDDSQLPKDRFSAERLKGVDSTLKIQPAKLEDSAVYLCASSPHGGPLSGANVLTFGAGSRLTVL.

This clonotype was counted many times. The J gene is TRBJ2-2, the V gene TRBV10-3; no definite D call. There are 11 residues in the CDR3. The germline CDR1 and CDR2 sequences are ENHRY and SYGVKD. With 10 bases removed from V and 3 bases from J, the gap between germline ends came to 6 bases. As DNA, the CDR3 is TGTGCCACCTCGGACACCGGGGAGCTGTTTTTT. Amino acid sequence: CATSDTGELFF.